This entry is about one TCR beta chain. It has no known antigen specificity. No much larger clone exists at a distance of one base, and base qualities are not known. These data originate in a study of blood T cell repertoires in COVID-19 (TCRdb year 2020). At the level of the whole study: The collaborator samples originated in the United States, Italy and Spain and spanned the acute and convalescent phases of COVID-19. The prospective study material was composed of cDNA or gDNA derived from T cells, B-cell-depleted T cells, or PBMCs. The dataset comprised deeply sampled blood TCRbeta repertoires from subjects exposed to, actively infected with, or recovered from COVID-19. The repertoires were released in a freely available public database intended as a resource for research on the immune response to SARS-CoV-2. The samples were drawn from two sources: the first 160 participants of the ongoing ImmuneRACE study, and 950 to 1,500 subjects contributed by 6 global collaborators. Nearly every sample came with metadata listing a de-identified subject ID, COVID-19 status, age in years and sex. Where HLA class I and class II types were available, the types were taken from metadata supplied by the sample provider, not from assay-based typing.

Trimming accounts for 4 bases at V and 8 bases at J, while the number of junction bases matched to no gene is 7. The CDR3 measures 13 amino acids from cysteine to phenylalanine. The entry retains the CDR3 DNA only, 39 bases that are in frame from base 1. CDR1 and CDR2 are drawn from the germline V gene (reference sequence): LGHDT, YNNKEL. TCRbeta CDR3 regions were amplified from genomic DNA using the immunoSEQ Assay, a bias-controlled multiplex PCR. The paper's data handling went like this. The number of nucleated cells in each sample was estimated by amplification of reference gene primers within the assay. To quantify the absolute abundance of each unique TCRbeta CDR3 rearrangement, sequence reads were collapsed and filtered. For each sample, productive Simpson clonality was calculated as the square root of Simpson's diversity index over productive rearrangements. Here the immuneACCESS table is served through TCRdb, limited to in-frame sequences with V and J called. Missing clones are a known gap in these copies; in checked studies unresolved V genes cover under half, and the rest lacks a known reason. The DNA gave D and trimming, while V, J and clone size come from that table. This sample is represented by 150,000 to 200,000 clones; 83% of them were singletons. Of the sample, approximately 18% falls within the top ten clones.

General study outcomes and caveats: Clinical and demographic metadata were provided uncurated, with the amount varying by source and participant.

A second Seattle source provided samples from volunteer blood donors who had recovered from COVID-19. The collaborating institutions used their own protocols to collect whole blood in K2EDTA tubes. For TCRbeta analysis, collaborators shipped samples in one of three forms: frozen whole blood, isolated PBMCs, or DNA extracted from either of those sample types. The material sequenced was peripheral blood. The clonotype originates from a woman in her 70s who had recovered from COVID-19. The receptor chain draws on TRBV3-1 (or the pseudogene TRBV3-2) and TRBJ1-1; 7 central nucleotides agree with TRBD1. The CDR3: CASSPTGSGEAFF. The DNA sequence is as follows: TGTGCCAGCAGCCCGACAGGGTCGGGGGAAGCTTTCTTT.